This TCR beta chain was identified in a study of blood T cell repertoires in COVID-19 (dated by TCRdb to the early 2020s). About the full investigation: Samples covering the acute and convalescent phases of COVID-19 were provided by collaborators in the United States, Italy and Spain. Nearly every sample came with metadata listing a de-identified subject ID, COVID-19 status, age in years and sex. The dataset comprised deeply sampled blood TCRbeta repertoires from subjects exposed to, actively infected with, or recovered from COVID-19. Where HLA class I and class II types were available, the types were taken from metadata supplied by the sample provider, not from assay-based typing. A freely available public database, intended as a resource for researchers studying the immune response to SARS-CoV-2, is where the repertoires were released. The prospective study material was composed of cDNA or gDNA derived from T cells, B-cell-depleted T cells, or PBMCs. Samples were obtained from the ongoing ImmuneRACE study (first 160 participants) and from some 1,200 subjects provided by 6 global collaborators.

Participants in the prospective study were aged 18 to 89 years, lived in some 24 United States geographic areas, and enrolled through a virtual design. To assign participants to cohorts, the prospective study relied on clinical history that participants themselves reported in a screening survey and a study questionnaire. A participant counted as exposed if, within 2 weeks of entering the study, that participant had been in contact with someone who had a PCR-confirmed or clinician-diagnosed COVID-19 case. In the prospective study, whole blood, serum and a nasopharyngeal or oropharyngeal swab were collected from each participant by mobile phlebotomists. Additional blood draws and questionnaires over an approximately 2-month period could optionally be provided by prospective study participants. Prospective study blood samples were shipped either frozen or at room temperature before DNA extraction.

Of note for this clone: Its antigen specificity is not known. There are no base qualities to consult, and no much larger clone falls within one base.

The immunoSEQ Assay, a bias-controlled multiplex PCR, was used to amplify TCRbeta CDR3 regions from genomic DNA. In the source study's methods: Nucleated cell counts per sample were estimated from amplification of reference gene primers within the assay. To quantify the absolute abundance of each unique TCRbeta CDR3 rearrangement, sequence reads were collapsed and filtered. For each sample, productive Simpson clonality was calculated as the square root of Simpson's diversity index over productive rearrangements. TCRdb took this table from immuneACCESS and kept in-frame rearrangements with V and J called. Such tables lack part of the clones; where checked against another copy, unresolved V genes explain under half of the gap, and the rest is unexplained. V, J and clone size were drawn from that table, and D and trimming were deduced from the DNA. In all, the sample holds hundreds of thousands of clones, and around 89% of those were seen once. Just over 0.85% of the sample rests with the top ten.

Counted from cysteine to phenylalanine, this CDR3 has 15 amino acids. CDR3 DNA is the only sequence kept; it has 45 bases, read in frame from the first base. The germline V end is reduced by 4 bases and the J end by 2 bases; junction bases left unmatched: 6. CDR1 MDHEN and CDR2 SYDVKM are derived from the germline V gene. The paper as a whole reports these results and caveats: How much clinical and demographic metadata was included differed by source and by participant, and the metadata was provided uncurated.

The chain joins TRBV28 to TRBJ2-3; the junction holds 7 bases that match TRBD1. This clonotype was sampled from a man in his forties or fifties who had been exposed to COVID-19. Sequenced: PBMCs or T cells enriched from blood (not recorded which). The CDR3 protein: CASSSQGSYTDTQYF. The DNA is TGTGCCAGCAGTTCACAGGGGTCCTACACAGATACGCAGTATTTT.